This paragraph reports one T cell receptor beta chain. The CDR3 has 16 residues. Germline CDR1 is SGHDT and CDR2 is YYEEEE. V was shortened by 4 bases and J by 2 bases, with 13 bases between the two germline ends. This sample is part of a study of regulatory T cells in long-lasting Graves disease. Libraries of TCR beta came from iRepertoire HTBI primers plus Arm-PCR of CDR3 regions. MiXCR, applied by TCRdb to the multiplex PCR reads, yields one record per CDR3 protein. The sample yields 360,000 or so distinct CDR3 sequences, around 15% seen once. Time point denoted: newly diagnosed GD, antithyroid drugs for less than 3 months. Extracted RNA from PBMCs served as the source of the TCR library. Another study also made use of these data, one on T cells in Graves' hyperthyroidism and ophthalmopathy.

This chain joins TRBV5-6 and TRBJ2-6; D might be TRBD2 (5 bases). Specimen: peripheral blood mononuclear cells (PBMCs), collected at new diagnosis, from a patient treated with antithyroid drugs. The source of this sequence is a woman aged 18-29 years with Graves disease. Written as DNA, the CDR3 is TGTGCCAGCAGCCCGTATCGGGGTGCTGGGGCCAACGTCCTGACTTTC. This translates into CASSPYRGAGANVLTF.